Shown below are 11 T cell receptor beta chains from a single sample sequenced in a study of blood T cell repertoires in COVID-19. TCRdb's table, derived via immunoSEQ multiplex PCR, lists solely in-frame clones and lacks some. The repertoire consists of 200,000 to 300,000 clones, with around 90% occurring once and the leading ten covering 3% to 4.5%. Material: peripheral blood. The receptors here all came from a woman between 40 and 50 years old with acute or convalescent COVID-19.

V usage is TRBV25-1 and J usage is TRBJ2-5; 14 bases align to TRBD2. The V gene end was trimmed by 9 bases and the J gene end by 5 bases; junction bases not matched to a gene: 11. CDR1 is MGHDK and CDR2 is SYGVNS in the germline V gene. The length of the CDR3 is 16 residues. The CDR3, as DNA: TGTGCCAGTTCTTTCGGGGGACTAGCGGGGGATGAGACCCAGTACTTC. It translates to CASSFGGLAGDETQYF.

This sequence joins TRBV19 and TRBJ1-2; 7 positions match TRBD1. The CDR3 has 12 residues. Germline CDR1 and CDR2: LNHDA and SQIVND (reference sequence). The CDR3 region has the DNA TGTGCTACAGGGGAAGATTGGTATGGCTACACCTTC. It yields the protein CATGEDWYGYTF.

The chain has TRBV29-1 and TRBJ2-5, with D perhaps TRBD2 (5 bases). Germline loops: CDR1 SQVTM, CDR2 ANQGSEA. The CDR3 is 20 amino acids. V dropped 1 base and J dropped 5 bases, with 32 bases sitting between them. The CDR3 coding sequence is TGCAGCGTTGAAGCCCCCTCTAGCTTGGTCCTTTGGTTCTTGTGGGAGACCCAGTACTTC. Residues: CSVEAPSSLVLWFLWETQYF.

The gene calls are TRBV12-5 and TRBJ1-1; 7 nucleotides align to TRBD1. Unmatched junction bases numbered 7, after V lost 7 bases and J lost 2 bases. The CDR3 consists of 14 residues. Germline CDR1 LGHNT, CDR2 FRNRAP. In DNA, the CDR3 is TGTGCTAGTGCACCGGGACAGACAAACACTGAAGCTTTCTTT. Protein sequence: CASAPGQTNTEAFF. The variable domain in full, with the rest retrieved from reference TRBV12-5 and TRBJ1-1, is DARVTQTPRHKVTEMGQEVTMRCQPILGHNTVFWYRQTMMQGLELLAYFRNRAPLDDSGMPKDRFSAEMPDATLATLKIQPSEPRDSAVYFCASAPGQTNTEAFFGQGTRLTVV.

Note on this clone: Other DNA variants within this sample encode the same CDR3. The rearrangement links TRBV4-1 to TRBJ1-6, with D unresolved. V lost 1 base and J 7 bases, leaving 5 bases between the germline ends. Germline CDR1 MGHRA, CDR2 YSYEKL. The CDR3 totals 13 residues. The CDR3 region has the DNA TGCGCCAGCAGCCAAGGACTCAATTCACCCCTCCACTTT. It is translated as CASSQGLNSPLHF.

The CDR3 spells CASSRGMDTEAFF. DNA for the CDR3: TGTGCCAGCTCACGCGGGATGGACACTGAAGCTTTCTTT. The chain uses TRBV18 and TRBJ1-1; D unclear. V lost 4 bases and J lost 3, with 9 bases in between. Per germline, CDR1 KGHSH and CDR2 LQKENI. The CDR3 contains 13 residues.

This chain joins TRBV19 and TRBJ2-1; D uncertain. V dropped 9 bases and J dropped 4 bases, with 10 bases sitting between them. This CDR3 spans 12 amino acids. The germline V gene has CDR1 LNHDA and CDR2 SQIVND (reference sequence). The CDR3 sequence is CARPPGYNEQFF. For the CDR3, the DNA is TGTGCCAGGCCACCCGGGTACAATGAGCAGTTCTTC.

The chain employs TRBV4-1 and TRBJ2-1, with TRBD2 identical over 10 bases. Germline V gene data show CDR1 as MGHRA and CDR2 as YSYEKL. This CDR3 spans 18 amino acids. With V trimmed by 3 bases and J by 6 bases, 14 bases remained unmatched. Written as DNA, the CDR3 is TGCGCCAGCAGCCACGAACTAGCGGGGAAACGACGGGGCAATGAGCAGTTCTTC. Its translation: CASSHELAGKRRGNEQFF.

The rearrangement uses TRBV7-9 and TRBJ2-5, with D possibly TRBD2 on 5 matching bases. The CDR3 spans 11 residues. Germline CDR1 and CDR2: SEHNR and FQNEAQ (reference sequence). Trimming removed 6 bases at V and 5 bases at J, with 7 bases between. CDR3 residues: CASRSGETQYF. The CDR3 coding sequence is TGTGCCAGCAGATCGGGGGAGACCCAGTACTTC.

The chain uses TRBV27 and TRBJ1-1; weak D call: TRBD1 (5 bases). This CDR3 has 13 amino acids. The V gene's germline CDR1 is MNHEY and CDR2 SMNVEV (reference sequence). V lost 1 base, J lost 3 bases, and 6 bases lay in between. The CDR3 sequence: CASSLLQDTEAFF. The CDR3, as DNA: TGTGCCAGCAGTTTATTACAGGACACTGAAGCTTTCTTT.

This clone was picked up a small number of times. This chain joins TRBV14 and TRBJ1-2; 9 bases fit TRBD1. J gave up 4 bases and V 2 bases, and 5 bases lay outside the gene matches. The CDR3 is 15 amino acids. CDR1 and CDR2 from the germline V gene are SGHDN and FVKESK. The chain's CDR3 is CASSQRGTGSYGYTF. The DNA of the CDR3 is TGTGCCAGCAGCCAAAGGGGGACAGGGAGCTATGGCTACACCTTC.